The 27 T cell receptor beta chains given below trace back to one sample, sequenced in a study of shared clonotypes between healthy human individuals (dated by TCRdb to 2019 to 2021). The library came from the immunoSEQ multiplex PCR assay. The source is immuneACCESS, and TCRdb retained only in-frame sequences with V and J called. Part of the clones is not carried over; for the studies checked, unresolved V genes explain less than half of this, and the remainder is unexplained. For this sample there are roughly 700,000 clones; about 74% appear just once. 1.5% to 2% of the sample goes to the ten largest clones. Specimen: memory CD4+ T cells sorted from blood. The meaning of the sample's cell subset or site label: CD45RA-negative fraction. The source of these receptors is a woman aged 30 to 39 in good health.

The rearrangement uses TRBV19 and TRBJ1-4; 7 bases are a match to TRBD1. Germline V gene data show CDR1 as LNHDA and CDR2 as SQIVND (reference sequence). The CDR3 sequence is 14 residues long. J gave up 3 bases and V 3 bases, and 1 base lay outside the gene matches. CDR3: CASSMGQPNEKLFF. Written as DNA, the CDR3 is TGTGCCAGTAGTATGGGACAGCCTAATGAAAAACTGTTTTTT.

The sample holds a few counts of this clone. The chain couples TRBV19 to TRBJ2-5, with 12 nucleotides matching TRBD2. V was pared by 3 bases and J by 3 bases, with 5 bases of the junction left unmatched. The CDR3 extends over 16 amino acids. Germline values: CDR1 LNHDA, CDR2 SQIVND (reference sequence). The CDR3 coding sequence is TGTGCCAGTAGTATGCTAGCGGGAGGGCACGAAGAGACCCAGTACTTC. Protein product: CASSMLAGGHEETQYF.

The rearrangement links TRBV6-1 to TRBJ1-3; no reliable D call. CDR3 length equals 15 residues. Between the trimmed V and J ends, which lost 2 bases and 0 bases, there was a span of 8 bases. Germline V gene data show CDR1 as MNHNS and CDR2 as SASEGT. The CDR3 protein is CASSESGNSGNTIYF. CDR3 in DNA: TGTGCCAGCAGTGAAAGCGGCAACTCTGGAAACACCATATATTTT.

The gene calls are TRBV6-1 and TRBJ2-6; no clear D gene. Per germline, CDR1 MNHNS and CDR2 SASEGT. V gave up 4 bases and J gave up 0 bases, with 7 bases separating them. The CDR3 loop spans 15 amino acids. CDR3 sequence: CASSGQSSGANVLTF. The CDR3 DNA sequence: TGTGCCAGCAGTGGGCAGAGCTCTGGGGCCAACGTCCTGACTTTC.

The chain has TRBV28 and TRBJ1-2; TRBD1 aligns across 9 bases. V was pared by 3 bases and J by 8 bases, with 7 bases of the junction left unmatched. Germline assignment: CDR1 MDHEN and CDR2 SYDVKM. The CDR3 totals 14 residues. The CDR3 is CASSFSDRGYGYTF. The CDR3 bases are TGTGCCAGCAGTTTTTCGGACAGGGGCTACGGCTACACCTTC.

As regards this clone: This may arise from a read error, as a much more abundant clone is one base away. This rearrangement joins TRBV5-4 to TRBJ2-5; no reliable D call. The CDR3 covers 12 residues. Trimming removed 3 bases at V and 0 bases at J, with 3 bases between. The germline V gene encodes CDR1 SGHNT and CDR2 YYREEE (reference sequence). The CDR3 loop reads CASSSYQETQYF. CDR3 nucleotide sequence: TGTGCCAGCAGCTCATACCAAGAGACCCAGTACTTC.

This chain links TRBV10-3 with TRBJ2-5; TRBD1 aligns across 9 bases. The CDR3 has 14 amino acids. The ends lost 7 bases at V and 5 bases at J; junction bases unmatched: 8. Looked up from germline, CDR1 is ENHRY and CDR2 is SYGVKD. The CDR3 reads CAIKTDRGSETQYF. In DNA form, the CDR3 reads TGTGCCATCAAAACGGACAGGGGCAGTGAGACCCAGTACTTC.

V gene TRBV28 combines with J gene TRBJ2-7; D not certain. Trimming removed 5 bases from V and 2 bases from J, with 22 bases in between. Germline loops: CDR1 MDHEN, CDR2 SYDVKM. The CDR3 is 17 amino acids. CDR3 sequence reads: CASSHPPNTNRPYEQYF. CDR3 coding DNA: TGTGCCAGCAGTCATCCCCCCAACACCAACCGCCCCTACGAGCAGTACTTC.

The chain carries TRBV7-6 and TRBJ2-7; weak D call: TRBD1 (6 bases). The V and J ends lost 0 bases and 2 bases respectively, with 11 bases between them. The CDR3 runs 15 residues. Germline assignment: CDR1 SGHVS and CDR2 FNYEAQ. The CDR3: CASSLAGTPTYEQYF. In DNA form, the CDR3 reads TGTGCCAGCAGCTTAGCCGGGACACCTACCTACGAGCAGTACTTC.

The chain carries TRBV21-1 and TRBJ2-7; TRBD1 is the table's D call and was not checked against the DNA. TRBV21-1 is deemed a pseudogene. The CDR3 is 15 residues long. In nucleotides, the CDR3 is TGTGCCAGCAGCAACTGGGACAGGGGGCAATACGAGCAGTACTTC. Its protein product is CASSNWDRGQYEQYF.

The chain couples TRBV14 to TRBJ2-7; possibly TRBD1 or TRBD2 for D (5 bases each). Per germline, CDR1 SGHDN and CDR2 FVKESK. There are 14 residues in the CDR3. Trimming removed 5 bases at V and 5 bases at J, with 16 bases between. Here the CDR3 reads CASSIGPLGHEQYF. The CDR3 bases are TGTGCCAGCAGCATAGGTCCCCTGGGACACGAGCAGTACTTC.

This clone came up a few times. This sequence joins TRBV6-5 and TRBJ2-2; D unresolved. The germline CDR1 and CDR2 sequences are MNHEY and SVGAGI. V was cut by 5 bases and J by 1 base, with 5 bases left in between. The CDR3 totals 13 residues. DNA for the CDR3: TGTGCCAGCAGTGTGCGGAACACCGGGGAGCTGTTTTTT. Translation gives CASSVRNTGELFF.

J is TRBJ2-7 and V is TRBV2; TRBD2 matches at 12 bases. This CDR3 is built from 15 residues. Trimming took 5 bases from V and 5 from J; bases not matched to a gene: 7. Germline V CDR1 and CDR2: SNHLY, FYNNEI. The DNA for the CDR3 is TGTGCCAGCAGTAGATTGACTAGCGGGGGCGACGAGCAGTACTTC. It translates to CASSRLTSGGDEQYF.

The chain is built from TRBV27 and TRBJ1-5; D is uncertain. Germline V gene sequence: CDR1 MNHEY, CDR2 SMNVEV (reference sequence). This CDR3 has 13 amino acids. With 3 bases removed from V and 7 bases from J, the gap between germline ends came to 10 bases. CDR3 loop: CASSLDLVQPQHF. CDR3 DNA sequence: TGTGCCAGCAGTTTGGATTTGGTCCAGCCCCAGCATTTT.

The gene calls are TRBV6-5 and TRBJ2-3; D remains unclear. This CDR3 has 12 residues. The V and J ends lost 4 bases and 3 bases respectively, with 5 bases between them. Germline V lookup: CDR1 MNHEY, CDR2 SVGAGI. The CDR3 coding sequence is TGTGCCAGCAGTTCAGCTACAGATACGCAGTATTTT. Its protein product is CASSSATDTQYF.

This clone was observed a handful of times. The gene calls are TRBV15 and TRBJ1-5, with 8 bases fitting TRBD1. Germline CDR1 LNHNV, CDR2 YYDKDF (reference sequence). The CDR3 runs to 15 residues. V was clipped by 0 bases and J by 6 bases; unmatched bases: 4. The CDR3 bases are TGTGCCACCAGCAGAGATCTGCAGGGGGCTCAGCCCCAGCATTTT. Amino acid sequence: CATSRDLQGAQPQHF. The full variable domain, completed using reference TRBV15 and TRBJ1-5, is DAMVIQNPRYQVTQFGKPVTLSCSQTLNHNVMYWYQQKSSQAPKLLFHYYDKDFNNEADTPDNFQSRRPNTSFCFLDIRSPGLGDTAMYLCATSRDLQGAQPQHFGDGTRLSIL.

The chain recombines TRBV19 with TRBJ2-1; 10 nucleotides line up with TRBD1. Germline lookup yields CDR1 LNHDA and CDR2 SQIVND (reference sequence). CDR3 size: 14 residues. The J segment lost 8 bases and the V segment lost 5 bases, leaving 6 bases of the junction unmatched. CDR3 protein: CASSLGQGVDEQFF. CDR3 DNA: TGTGCCAGTAGTCTCGGACAGGGGGTAGATGAGCAGTTCTTC.

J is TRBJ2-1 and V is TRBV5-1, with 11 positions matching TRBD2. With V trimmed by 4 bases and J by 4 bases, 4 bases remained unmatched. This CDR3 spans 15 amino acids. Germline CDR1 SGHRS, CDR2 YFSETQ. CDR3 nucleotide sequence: TGCGCCAGCAGCCAAGGGACTAGCGGATACAATGAGCAGTTCTTC. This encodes CASSQGTSGYNEQFF.

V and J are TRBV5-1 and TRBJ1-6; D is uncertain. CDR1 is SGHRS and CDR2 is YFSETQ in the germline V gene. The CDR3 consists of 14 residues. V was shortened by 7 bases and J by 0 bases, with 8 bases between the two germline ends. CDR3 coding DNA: TGCGCCAGCTCCCCTAGCTCCTATAATTCACCCCTCCACTTT. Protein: CASSPSSYNSPLHF.

The CDR3 sequence: CAWSVGPIGQPQHF. In DNA form, the CDR3 reads TGTGCCTGGAGTGTAGGTCCTATCGGACAGCCCCAGCATTTT. The chain links TRBV30 to TRBJ1-5; the D is unclear. Germline assignment: CDR1 GTSNPN and CDR2 SVGIG (reference sequence). The CDR3 is made up of 14 amino acids. Trimming left V 0 bases short and J 7 bases short, with 13 bases between.

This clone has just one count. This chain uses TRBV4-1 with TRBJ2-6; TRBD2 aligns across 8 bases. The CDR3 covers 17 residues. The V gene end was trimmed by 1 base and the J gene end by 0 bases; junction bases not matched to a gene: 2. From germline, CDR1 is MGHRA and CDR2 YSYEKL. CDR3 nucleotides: TGCGCCAGCAGCCAAGTTAGCGGGGACTCTGGGGCCAACGTCCTGACTTTC. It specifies CASSQVSGDSGANVLTF.

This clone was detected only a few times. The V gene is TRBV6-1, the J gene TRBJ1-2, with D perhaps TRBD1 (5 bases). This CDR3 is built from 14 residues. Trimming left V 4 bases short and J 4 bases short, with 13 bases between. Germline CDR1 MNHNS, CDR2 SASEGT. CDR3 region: CASSAWDGPYGYTF. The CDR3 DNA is TGTGCCAGCAGTGCCTGGGACGGACCCTATGGCTACACCTTC.

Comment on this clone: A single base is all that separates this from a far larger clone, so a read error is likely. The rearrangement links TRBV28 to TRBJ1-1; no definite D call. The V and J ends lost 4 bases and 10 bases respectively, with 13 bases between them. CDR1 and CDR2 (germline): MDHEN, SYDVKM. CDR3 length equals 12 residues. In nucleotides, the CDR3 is TGTGCCAGCAGTTCCCAGTTTCTGGGAGCTTTCTTT. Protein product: CASSSQFLGAFF. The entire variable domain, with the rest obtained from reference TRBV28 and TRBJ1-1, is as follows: DVKVTQSSRYLVKRTGEKVFLECVQDMDHENMFWYRQDPGLGLRLIYFSYDVKMKEKGDIPEGYSVSREKKERFSLILESASTNQTSMYLCASSSQFLGAFFGQGTRLTVV.

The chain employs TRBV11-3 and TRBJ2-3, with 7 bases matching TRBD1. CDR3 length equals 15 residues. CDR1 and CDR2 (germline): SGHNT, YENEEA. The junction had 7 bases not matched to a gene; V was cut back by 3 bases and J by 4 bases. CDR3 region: CASSLKGALPDTQYF. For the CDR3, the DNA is TGTGCCAGCAGCTTGAAGGGGGCGCTCCCAGATACGCAGTATTTT. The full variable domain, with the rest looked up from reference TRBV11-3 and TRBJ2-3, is EAGVVQSPRYKIIEKKQPVAFWCNPISGHNTLYWYLQNLGQGPELLIRYENEEAVDDSQLPKDRFSAERLKGVDSTLKIQPAELGDSAVYLCASSLKGALPDTQYFGPGTRLTVL.

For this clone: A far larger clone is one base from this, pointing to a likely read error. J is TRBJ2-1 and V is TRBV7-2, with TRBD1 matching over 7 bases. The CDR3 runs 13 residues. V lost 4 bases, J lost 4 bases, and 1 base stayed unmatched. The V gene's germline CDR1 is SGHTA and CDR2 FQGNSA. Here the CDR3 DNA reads TGTGCCAGCAGCTCGGGACAGTACAATGAGCAGTTCTTC. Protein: CASSSGQYNEQFF.

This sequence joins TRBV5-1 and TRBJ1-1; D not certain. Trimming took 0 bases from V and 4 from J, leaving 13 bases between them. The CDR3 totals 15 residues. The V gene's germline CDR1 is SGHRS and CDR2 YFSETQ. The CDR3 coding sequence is TGCGCCAGCAGCTTGGTGACCCTCGGGGTCACTGAAGCTTTCTTT. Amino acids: CASSLVTLGVTEAFF.

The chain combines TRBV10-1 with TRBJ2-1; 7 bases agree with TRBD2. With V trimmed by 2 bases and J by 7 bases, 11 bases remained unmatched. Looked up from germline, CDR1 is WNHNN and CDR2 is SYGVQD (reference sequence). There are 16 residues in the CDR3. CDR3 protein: CASSEVAGPVRNEQFF. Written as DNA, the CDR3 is TGCGCCAGCAGTGAGGTAGCGGGCCCCGTCCGGAATGAGCAGTTCTTC.